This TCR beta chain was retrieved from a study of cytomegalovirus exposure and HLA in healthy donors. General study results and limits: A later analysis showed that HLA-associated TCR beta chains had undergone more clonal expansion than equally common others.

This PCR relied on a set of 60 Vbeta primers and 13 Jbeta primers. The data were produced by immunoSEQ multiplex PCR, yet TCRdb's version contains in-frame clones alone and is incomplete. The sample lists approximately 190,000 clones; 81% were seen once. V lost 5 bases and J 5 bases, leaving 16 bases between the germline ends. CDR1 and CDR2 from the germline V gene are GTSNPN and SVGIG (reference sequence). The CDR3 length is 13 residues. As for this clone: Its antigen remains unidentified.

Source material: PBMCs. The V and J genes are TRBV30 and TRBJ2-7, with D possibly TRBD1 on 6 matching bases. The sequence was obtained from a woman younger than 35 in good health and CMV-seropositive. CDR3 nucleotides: TGTGCCTGGGAGGGCTTCACAGGGAACGAGCAGTACTTC. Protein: CAWEGFTGNEQYF.